A selection of T cell receptor beta chains follows, all from one sample in a study of T cell repertoires in cytomegalovirus infection. TCRdb fed the reads into MiXCR, producing one record per CDR3 protein. The data contain approximately 100,000 distinct CDR3 sequences, approximately 45% of them singletons. Which antigens these TCRs recognize remains unknown. The sample here was CD8+ T cells from cultured PBMCs, taken from culture after CMV antigen stimulation. The receptor set was obtained from a human donor in good health (CMV status not recorded). Some clones in this sample may be carry-over from other donors' samples. The CDR3 runs from the conserved cysteine through the conserved F or W. The D gene is left open where the match is weak. Part of the rows lack a size; the others show once, few, many or a class for expanded clones.

few	TRBV7-3	TRBJ2-7	14	.	TGTGCCAGCAGCTCCGCTGGAAGTGGCCACGAGCAGTACTTC	CASSSAGSGHEQYF
few	TRBV12-3/TRBV12-4	TRBJ2-3	13	.	TGTGCCAGCAGTTCGGCGCGAGCAGATACGCAGTATTTT	CASSSARADTQYF
.	TRBV20-1	TRBJ2-7	14	.	TGCAGTGCTAGATCGGGGCAGGGAATTTACGAGCAGTACTTC	CSARSGQGIYEQYF
.	TRBV19	TRBJ2-5	14	TRBD2	TGTGCCAGTAGTATGCGGGGGATCCAAGAGACCCAGTACTTC	CASSMRGIQETQYF
few	TRBV27	TRBJ2-7	14	.	TGTGCCAGCAGTTGGAGGGGGGACTTCTACGAGCAGTACTTC	CASSWRGDFYEQYF
few	TRBV7-2	TRBJ2-7	14	.	TGTGCCAGCAGCTTAAGGCCGACGGGCTACGAGCAGTACTTC	CASSLRPTGYEQYF
few	TRBV7-9	TRBJ1-1	15	TRBD1	TGTGCCAGCAGGGTAGCCGGGACAGGGACCACTGAAGCTTTCTTT	CASRVAGTGTTEAFF
few	TRBV7-9	TRBJ2-3	17	TRBD1	TGTGCCAGCAGCTCCCGTGTCCGGGACAGGGGGTCAGATACGCAGTATTTT	CASSSRVRDRGSDTQYF
.	TRBV27	TRBJ1-5	16	TRBD1	TGTGCCAGCAGTCCGGGGACAGCCTATAACAATCAGCCCCAGCATTTT	CASSPGTAYNNQPQHF
many	TRBV6-1	TRBJ2-2	16	TRBD1	TGTGCCAGCAGTGAAGAAAGGACAGGGTTCACCGGGGAGCTGTTTTTT	CASSEERTGFTGELFF
.	TRBV28	TRBJ2-3	17	TRBD1	TGTGCCAGCAGCAACCGGGACAGGGGTTACCCCACAGATACGCAGTATTTT	CASSNRDRGYPTDTQYF
.	TRBV28	TRBJ2-3	16	TRBD2	TGTGCCAGCAGTTTTCCTAGCGGGGGGGGCACAGATACGCAGTATTTT	CASSFPSGGGTDTQYF
few	TRBV7-4	TRBJ2-7	13	TRBD1	TGTGCCAGCAGATCAGCAGGGGGTTACGAGCAGTACTTC	CASRSAGGYEQYF
few	TRBV12-3/TRBV12-4	TRBJ2-1	14	.	TGTGCCAGCAGTTTCTCACAGTTAGGGGATGAGCAGTTCTTC	CASSFSQLGDEQFF
.	TRBV4-1	TRBJ2-1	20	TRBD2	TGCGCCAGCAGCCAAGATGGGCTAGCGGGGGAGATGACTTTCTACAATGAGCAGTTCTTC	CASSQDGLAGEMTFYNEQFF
once	TRBV6-2/TRBV6-3	TRBJ2-1	15	.	TGTGCCAGCAGTCACAGGACAGGGAGGGACAATGAGCAGTTCTTC	CASSHRTGRDNEQFF
.	TRBV5-6	TRBJ2-7	15	.	TGTGCCAGCAGCGGAGAGGGACCTCTTTACTACGAGCAGTACTTC	CASSGEGPLYYEQYF
.	TRBV7-3	TRBJ2-7	13	TRBD2	TGTGCCAGCAGCTCAGCGGGGTACAACGAGCAGTACTTC	CASSSAGYNEQYF
once	TRBV28	TRBJ2-7	15	TRBD2	TGTGCCAGCAGTTTCGCACTAGCGAGGAACTACGAGCAGTACTTC	CASSFALARNYEQYF
.	TRBV7-8	TRBJ2-7	15	TRBD1	TGTGCCAGCAACTCCGGGACAGGGGGTCTCTACGAGCAGTACTTC	CASNSGTGGLYEQYF
.	TRBV29-1	TRBJ2-3	12	TRBD1	TGCAGCGTTGAATACAGGGGAGATACGCAGTATTTT	CSVEYRGDTQYF
.	TRBV6-5	TRBJ2-1	16	.	TGTGCCAGCAGTTACGAACCAGGACTGGCGGGCAATGAGCAGTTCTTC	CASSYEPGLAGNEQFF
.	TRBV20-1	TRBJ2-7	14	.	TGCAGTGCTGAAACGGAAGGACACTCCTACGAGCAGTACTTC	CSAETEGHSYEQYF
.	TRBV12-5	TRBJ1-5	16	TRBD1	TGTGCTAGTGGTTTGGACAGCGACAGGGCAGGGCAGCCCCAGCATTTT	CASGLDSDRAGQPQHF
few	TRBV19	TRBJ2-3	16	.	TGTGCCAGTAGTATAGAGGGACGGGACTCCACAGATACGCAGTATTTT	CASSIEGRDSTDTQYF
many	TRBV27	TRBJ2-7	14	TRBD1	TGTGCCAGCAGTCTACAGGGGAATCTCTACGAGCAGTACTTC	CASSLQGNLYEQYF